These 2 T cell receptor beta chains were sequenced from one sample in a study of OX40 agonist ivuxolimab in advanced cancers. Measured with immunoSEQ multiplex PCR; TCRdb has only the in-frame clones, and not every one. The table has tens of thousands of clones, about 88% seen once; the top ten hold about 35%. This specimen consisted of CD4+ or CD8+ T cells sorted from blood, obtained in a trial of the OX40 agonist ivuxolimab. These receptor sequences come from an adult with an advanced solid tumor such as melanoma, head and neck, liver or kidney cancer.

This chain uses TRBV19 with TRBJ2-7; tentative D call: TRBD2 (6 bases). The ends were cut back, 8 bases at V and 5 bases at J, with 16 bases in the middle. Germline CDR1 reads LNHDA; CDR2 reads SQIVND (reference sequence). The CDR3 contains 13 residues. The CDR3 sequence: CASGAGISDEQYF. The CDR3 DNA reads as TGTGCCAGTGGTGCGGGAATATCGGACGAGCAGTACTTC.

The rearrangement uses TRBV7-6 and TRBJ1-4, with a possible D match to TRBD1 (5 bases). The CDR3 totals 16 residues. From germline, CDR1 is SGHVS and CDR2 FNYEAQ. V gave up 2 bases and J gave up 7 bases, with 17 bases separating them. The CDR3 loop is CASSLPMGPKGEKLFF. DNA for the CDR3: TGTGCCAGCAGCTTACCTATGGGGCCGAAAGGTGAAAAACTGTTTTTT. Using reference TRBV7-6 and TRBJ1-4 for the parts outside the CDR3, the full variable domain is GAGVSQSPRYKVTKRGQDVALRCDPISGHVSLYWYRQALGQGPEFLTYFNYEAQQDKSGLPNDRFSAERPEGSISTLTIQRTEQRDSAMYRCASSLPMGPKGEKLFFGSGTQLSVL.